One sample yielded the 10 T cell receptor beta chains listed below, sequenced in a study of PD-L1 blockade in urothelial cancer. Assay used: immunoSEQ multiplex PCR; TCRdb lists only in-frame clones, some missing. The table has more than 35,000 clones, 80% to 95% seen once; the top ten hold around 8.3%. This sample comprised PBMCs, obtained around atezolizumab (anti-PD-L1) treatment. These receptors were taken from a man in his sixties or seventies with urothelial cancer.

The CDR3 region is CAWSAGRGTYTEAFF. The CDR3 DNA is TGTGCCTGGAGTGCGGGACGGGGGACTTACACTGAAGCTTTCTTT. The chain uses TRBV30 and TRBJ1-1; a weak D match, TRBD1 (5 bases). Between the trimmed V and J ends, which lost 1 base and 3 bases, there was a span of 15 bases. Per the germline V gene, CDR1 is GTSNPN and CDR2 is SVGIG (reference sequence). The CDR3 is 15 amino acids. Together with reference TRBV30 and TRBJ1-1, the CDR3 gives the full variable domain: SQTIHQWPATLVQPVGSPLSLECTVEGTSNPNLYWYRQAAGRGLQLLFYSVGIGQISSEVPQNLSASRPQDRQFILSSKKLLLSDSGFYLCAWSAGRGTYTEAFFGQGTRLTVV.

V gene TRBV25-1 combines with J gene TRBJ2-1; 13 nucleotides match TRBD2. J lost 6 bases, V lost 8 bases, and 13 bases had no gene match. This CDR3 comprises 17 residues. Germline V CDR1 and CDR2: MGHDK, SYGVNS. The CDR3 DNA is TGTGCCAGCGGGAGGCGGACTAGCGGGAGTGTAAGCAATGAGCAGTTCTTC. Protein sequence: CASGRRTSGSVSNEQFF.

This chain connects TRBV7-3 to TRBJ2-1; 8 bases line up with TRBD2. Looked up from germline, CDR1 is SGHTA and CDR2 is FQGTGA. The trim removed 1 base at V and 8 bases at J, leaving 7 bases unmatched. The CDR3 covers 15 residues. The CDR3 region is CASSLSAGGLHEQFF. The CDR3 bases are TGTGCCAGCAGCTTAAGTGCGGGAGGACTCCATGAGCAGTTCTTC.

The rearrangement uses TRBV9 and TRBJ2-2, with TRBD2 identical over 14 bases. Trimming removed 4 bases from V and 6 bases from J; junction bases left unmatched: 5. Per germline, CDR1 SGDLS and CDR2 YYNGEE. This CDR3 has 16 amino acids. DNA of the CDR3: TGTGCCAGCAGCCTGTGGACTAGCGGGAGGTCCGGGGAGCTGTTTTTT. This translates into CASSLWTSGRSGELFF.

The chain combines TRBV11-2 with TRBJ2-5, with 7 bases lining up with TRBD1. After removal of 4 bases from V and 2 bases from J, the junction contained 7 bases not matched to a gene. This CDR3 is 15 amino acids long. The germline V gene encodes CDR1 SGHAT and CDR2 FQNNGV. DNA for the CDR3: TGTGCCAGCAGCTACAGACAGGGACCTCAAGAGACCCAGTACTTC. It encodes CASSYRQGPQETQYF.

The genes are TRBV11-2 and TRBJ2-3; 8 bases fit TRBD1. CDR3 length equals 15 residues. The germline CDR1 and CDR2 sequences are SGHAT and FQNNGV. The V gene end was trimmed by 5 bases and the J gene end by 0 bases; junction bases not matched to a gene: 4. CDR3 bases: TGTGCCAGCAGCGCGAGGGACAGGAGCACAGATACGCAGTATTTT. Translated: CASSARDRSTDTQYF.

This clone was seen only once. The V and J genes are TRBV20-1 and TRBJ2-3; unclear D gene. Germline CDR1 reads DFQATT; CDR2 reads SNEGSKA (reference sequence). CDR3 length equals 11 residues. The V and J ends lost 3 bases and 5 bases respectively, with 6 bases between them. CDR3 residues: CSARFGDTQYF. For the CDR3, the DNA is TGCAGTGCTAGGTTCGGAGATACGCAGTATTTT.

The CDR3 is CAIRGTSGRAWDEQFF. CDR3 nucleotide sequence: TGTGCCATCAGAGGCACTAGCGGGAGGGCCTGGGATGAGCAGTTCTTC. V gene TRBV10-3 combines with J gene TRBJ2-1, with TRBD2 matching over 13 bases. This CDR3 spans 16 amino acids. Trimming at V came to 6 bases and at J to 8 bases, leaving 10 bases not matched to a gene. Germline CDR1 and CDR2: ENHRY and SYGVKD.

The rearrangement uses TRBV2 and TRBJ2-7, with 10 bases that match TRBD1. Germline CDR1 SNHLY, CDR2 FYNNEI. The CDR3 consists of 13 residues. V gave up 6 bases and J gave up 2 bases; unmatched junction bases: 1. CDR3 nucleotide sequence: TGTGCCAGCAGGGACAGGGGGACCTACGAGCAGTACTTC. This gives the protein CASRDRGTYEQYF.

The CDR3 DNA is TGTGCCTGGAGTACATCAGGGGCCCACACTGAAGCTTTCTTT. Encoded protein: CAWSTSGAHTEAFF. The chain links TRBV30 to TRBJ1-1; D may be TRBD1 (6 bases). The length of the CDR3 is 14 residues. The V gene's germline CDR1 is GTSNPN and CDR2 SVGIG (reference sequence). V lost 2 bases and J lost 3, with 13 bases in between.